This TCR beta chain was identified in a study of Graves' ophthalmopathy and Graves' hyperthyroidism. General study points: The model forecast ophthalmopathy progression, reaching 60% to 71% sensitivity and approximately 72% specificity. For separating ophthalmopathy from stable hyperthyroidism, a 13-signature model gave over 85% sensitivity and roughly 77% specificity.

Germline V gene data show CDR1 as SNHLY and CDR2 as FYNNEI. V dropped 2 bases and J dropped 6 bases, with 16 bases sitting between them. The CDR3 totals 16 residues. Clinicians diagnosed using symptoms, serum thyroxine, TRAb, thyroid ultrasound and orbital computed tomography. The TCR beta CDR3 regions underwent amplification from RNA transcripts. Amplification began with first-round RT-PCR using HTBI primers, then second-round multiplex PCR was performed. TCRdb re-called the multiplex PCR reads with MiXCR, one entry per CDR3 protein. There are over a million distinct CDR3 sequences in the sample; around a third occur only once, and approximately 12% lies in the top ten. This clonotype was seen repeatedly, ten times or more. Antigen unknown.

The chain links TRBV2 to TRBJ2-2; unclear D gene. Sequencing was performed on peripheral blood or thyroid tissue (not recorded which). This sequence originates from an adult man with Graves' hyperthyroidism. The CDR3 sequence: CASSERSTHLSGELFF. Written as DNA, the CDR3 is TGTGCCAGCAGTGAACGTAGTACTCACCTCTCCGGGGAGCTGTTTTTT.